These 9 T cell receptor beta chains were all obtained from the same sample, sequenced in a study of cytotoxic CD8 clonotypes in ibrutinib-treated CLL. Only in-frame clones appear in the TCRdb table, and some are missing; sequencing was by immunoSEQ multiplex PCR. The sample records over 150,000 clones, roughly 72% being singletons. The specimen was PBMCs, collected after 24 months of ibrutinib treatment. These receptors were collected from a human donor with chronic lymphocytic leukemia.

CDR3 residues: CASSPPRGQGMRGQFF. For the CDR3, the DNA is TGTGCCAGCTCACCACCCAGAGGACAGGGTATGAGAGGGCAGTTCTTC. The rearrangement links TRBV18 to TRBJ2-1, with 8 bases matching TRBD1. This CDR3 has 16 amino acids. J gave up 12 bases and V 0 bases, and 13 bases lay outside the gene matches. CDR1 and CDR2 from the germline V gene are KGHSH and LQKENI.

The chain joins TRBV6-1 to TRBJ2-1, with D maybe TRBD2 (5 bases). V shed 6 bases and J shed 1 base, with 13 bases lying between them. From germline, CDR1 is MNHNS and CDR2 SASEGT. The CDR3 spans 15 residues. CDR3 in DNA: TGTGCCAGCAGGACTACTAGAGGGTCCTACAATGAGCAGTTCTTC. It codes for CASRTTRGSYNEQFF.

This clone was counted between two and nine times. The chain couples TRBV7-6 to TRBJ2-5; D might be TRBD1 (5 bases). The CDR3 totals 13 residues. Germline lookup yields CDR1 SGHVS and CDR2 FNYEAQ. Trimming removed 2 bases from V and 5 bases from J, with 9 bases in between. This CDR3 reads CASSLQGWETQYF. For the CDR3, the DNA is TGTGCCAGCAGCTTACAGGGATGGGAGACCCAGTACTTC.

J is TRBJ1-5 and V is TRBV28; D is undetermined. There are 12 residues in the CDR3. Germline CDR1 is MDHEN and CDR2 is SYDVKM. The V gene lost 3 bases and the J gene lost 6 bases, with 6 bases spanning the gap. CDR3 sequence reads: CASSFSAQPQHF. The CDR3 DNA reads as TGTGCCAGCAGTTTTTCTGCTCAGCCCCAGCATTTT.

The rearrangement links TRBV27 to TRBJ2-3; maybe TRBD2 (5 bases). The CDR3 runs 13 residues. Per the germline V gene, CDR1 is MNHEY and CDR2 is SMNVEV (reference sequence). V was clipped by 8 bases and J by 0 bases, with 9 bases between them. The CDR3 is CASAGLSTDTQYF. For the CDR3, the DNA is TGTGCCAGCGCGGGCCTAAGCACAGATACGCAGTATTTT.

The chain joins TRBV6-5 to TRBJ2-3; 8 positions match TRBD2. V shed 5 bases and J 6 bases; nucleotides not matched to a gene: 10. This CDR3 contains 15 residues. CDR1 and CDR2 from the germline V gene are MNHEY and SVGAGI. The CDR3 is CASSPPGLVGDTQYF. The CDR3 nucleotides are TGTGCCAGCAGTCCACCGGGACTAGTAGGTGATACGCAGTATTTT.

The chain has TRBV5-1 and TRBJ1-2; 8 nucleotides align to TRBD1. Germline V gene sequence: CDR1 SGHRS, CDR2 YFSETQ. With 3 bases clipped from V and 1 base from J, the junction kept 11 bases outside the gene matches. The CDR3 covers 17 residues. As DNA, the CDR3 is TGCGCCAGCAGCTACGGGACAGGAGCCCAAAGTAACTATGGCTACACCTTC. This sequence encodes CASSYGTGAQSNYGYTF.

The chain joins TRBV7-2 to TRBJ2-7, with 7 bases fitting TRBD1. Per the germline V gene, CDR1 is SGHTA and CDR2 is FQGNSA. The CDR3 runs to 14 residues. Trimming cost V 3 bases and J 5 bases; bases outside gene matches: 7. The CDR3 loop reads CASSFQTGYHEQYF. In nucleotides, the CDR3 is TGTGCCAGCAGCTTTCAGACAGGGTACCACGAGCAGTACTTC.

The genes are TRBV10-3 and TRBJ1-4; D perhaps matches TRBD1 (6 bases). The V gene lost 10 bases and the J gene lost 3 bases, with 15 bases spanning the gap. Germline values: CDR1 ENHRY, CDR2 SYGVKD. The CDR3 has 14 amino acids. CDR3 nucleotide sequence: TGTGCCACAGGAGACGAGGGGGCTAATGAAAAACTGTTTTTT. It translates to CATGDEGANEKLFF.